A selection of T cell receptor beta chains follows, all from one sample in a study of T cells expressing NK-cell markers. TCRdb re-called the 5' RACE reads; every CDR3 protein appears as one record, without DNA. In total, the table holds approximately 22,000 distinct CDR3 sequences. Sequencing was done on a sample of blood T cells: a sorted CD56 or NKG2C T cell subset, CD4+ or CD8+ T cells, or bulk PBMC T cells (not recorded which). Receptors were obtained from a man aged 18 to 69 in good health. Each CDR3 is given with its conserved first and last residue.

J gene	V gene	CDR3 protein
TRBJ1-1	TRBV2	CASSDLGQGGTEAFF
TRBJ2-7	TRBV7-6	CASSLAFGARYEQYF
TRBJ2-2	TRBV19	CASSIEGGGTGELFF
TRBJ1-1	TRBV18	CASSPFSGEIIEAFF
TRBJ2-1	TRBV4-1	CASSRTPGQGVYNEQFF
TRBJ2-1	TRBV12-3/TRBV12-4	CASSFNNEQFF
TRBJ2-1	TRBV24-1	CATSWGQNEQFF
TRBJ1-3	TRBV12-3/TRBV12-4	CASSLGPGSGNTIYF
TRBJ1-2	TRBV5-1	CASSGSGGYTF
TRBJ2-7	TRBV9	CASSVGGGDYEQYF
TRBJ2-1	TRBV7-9	CASSLGIYNEQFF